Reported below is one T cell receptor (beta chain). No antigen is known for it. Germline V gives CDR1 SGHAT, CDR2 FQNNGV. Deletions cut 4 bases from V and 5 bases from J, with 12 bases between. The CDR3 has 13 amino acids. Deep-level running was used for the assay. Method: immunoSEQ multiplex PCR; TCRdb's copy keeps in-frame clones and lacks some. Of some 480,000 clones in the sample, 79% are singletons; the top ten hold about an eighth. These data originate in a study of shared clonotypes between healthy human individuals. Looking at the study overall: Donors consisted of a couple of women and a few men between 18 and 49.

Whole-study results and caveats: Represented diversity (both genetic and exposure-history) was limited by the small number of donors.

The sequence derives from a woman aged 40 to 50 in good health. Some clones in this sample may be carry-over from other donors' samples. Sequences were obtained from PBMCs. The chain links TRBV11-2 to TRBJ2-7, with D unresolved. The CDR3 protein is CASSSSLIDEQYF. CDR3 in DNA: TGTGCCAGCAGCTCATCTTTAATCGACGAGCAGTACTTC.